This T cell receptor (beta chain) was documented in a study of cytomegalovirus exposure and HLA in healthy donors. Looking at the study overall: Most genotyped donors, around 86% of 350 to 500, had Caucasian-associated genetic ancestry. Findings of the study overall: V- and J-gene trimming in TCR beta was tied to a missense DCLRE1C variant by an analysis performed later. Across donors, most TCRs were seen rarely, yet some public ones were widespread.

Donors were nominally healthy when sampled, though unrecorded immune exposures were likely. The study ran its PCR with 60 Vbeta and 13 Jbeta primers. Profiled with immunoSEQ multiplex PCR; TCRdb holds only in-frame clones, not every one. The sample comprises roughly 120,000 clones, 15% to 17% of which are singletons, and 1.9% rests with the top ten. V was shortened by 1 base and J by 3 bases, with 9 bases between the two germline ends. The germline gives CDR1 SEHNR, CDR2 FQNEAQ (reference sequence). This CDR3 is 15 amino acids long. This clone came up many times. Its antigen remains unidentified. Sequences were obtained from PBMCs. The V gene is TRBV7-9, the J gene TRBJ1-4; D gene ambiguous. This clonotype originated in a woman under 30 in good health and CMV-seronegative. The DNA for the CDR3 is TGTGCCAGCAGCTTAGTACTGGGCTCTAATGAAAAACTGTTTTTT. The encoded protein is CASSLVLGSNEKLFF.